A selection of T cell receptor beta chains follows, all from one sample in a study of blood T cell repertoires in COVID-19. Only in-frame clones appear in the TCRdb table, and some are missing; sequencing was by immunoSEQ multiplex PCR. The table has roughly 73,000 clones, 88% seen once. Material for sequencing was peripheral blood. The receptors here all came from a human donor in a cohort sampled during active COVID-19. CDR3s include the opening cysteine and the closing phenylalanine or tryptophan.

v_call	j_call	cdr3_aa
TRBV6-4	TRBJ2-7	CASSEGGQGAYEQYF
TRBV6-1	TRBJ2-1	CASSGWGPGARNEQFF
TRBV4-2	TRBJ2-3	CASSQPSASTDTQYF
TRBV7-8	TRBJ2-2	CASSLGDRDTGELFF
TRBV6-4	TRBJ2-2	CASRGQGATGELFF
TRBV6-5	TRBJ1-6	CASRPGLNNSPLHF
TRBV7-2	TRBJ2-1	CASSLATASGNSHNEQFF
TRBV5-5	TRBJ1-2	CASSVDSNYGYTF
TRBV29-1	TRBJ1-5	CSVEGQSGQPQHF
TRBV2	TRBJ1-5	CASQGLSSNQPQHF
TRBV5-1	TRBJ2-2	CASMLSAGARTGELFF
TRBV7-3	TRBJ1-1	CASSLTSGNTEAFF